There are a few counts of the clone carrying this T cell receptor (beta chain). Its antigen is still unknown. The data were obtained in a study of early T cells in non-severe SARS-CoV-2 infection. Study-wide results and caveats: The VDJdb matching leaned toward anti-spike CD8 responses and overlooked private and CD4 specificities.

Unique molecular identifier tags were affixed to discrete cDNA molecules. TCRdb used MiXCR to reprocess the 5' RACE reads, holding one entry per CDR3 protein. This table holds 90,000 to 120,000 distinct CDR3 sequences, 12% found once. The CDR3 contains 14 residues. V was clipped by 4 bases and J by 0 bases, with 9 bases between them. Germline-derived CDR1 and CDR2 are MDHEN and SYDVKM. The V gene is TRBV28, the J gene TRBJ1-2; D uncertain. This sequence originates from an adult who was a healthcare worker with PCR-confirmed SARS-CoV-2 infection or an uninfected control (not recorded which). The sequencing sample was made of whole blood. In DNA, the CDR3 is TGTGCCAGCAGTTCGGGGTCCTCTAACTATGGCTACACCTTC. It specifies CASSSGSSNYGYTF.